These 19 T cell receptor beta chains originate from one sample sequenced in a study of Ad26.COV2.S vaccination and SARS-CoV-2 variants. Specified treatment: about 20 received Ad26.COV2.S at low or high dose, single or two shots; 5 received placebo; per-sample allocation not given. Repertoires come from day 63 after the first vaccine or placebo injection. Clones were sequenced by immunoSEQ multiplex PCR, and TCRdb holds only the in-frame ones, with some missing. The sample contains roughly 410,000 clones, roughly 85% of which appear only once. The sequencing used peripheral blood, collected in a trial of Ad26.COV2.S vaccine versus placebo. These receptors came from a person aged 18 to 59 who received the Ad26.COV2.S COVID-19 vaccine or a placebo.

The chain has TRBV10-3 and TRBJ2-1; possible D gene TRBD1, 6 bases. Trimming took off 0 bases at V and 4 bases at J, with 22 bases between the two ends. The CDR3 is 19 residues long. The germline V gene encodes CDR1 ENHRY and CDR2 SYGVKD. The CDR3 bases are TGTGCCATCAGTGAGTCTGGGGTCGGACAGAAACCCTCTTACAATGAGCAGTTCTTC. This translates into CAISESGVGQKPSYNEQFF.

The chain couples TRBV4-3 to TRBJ1-5, with a weak D call TRBD1 (6 bases). The V and J ends lost 0 bases and 4 bases respectively, with 10 bases between them. Germline lookup yields CDR1 LGHNA and CDR2 YSLEER. This CDR3 region has 15 residues. The CDR3 nucleotides are TGCGCCAGCAGCCAAGAACAGGGCTTAAATCAGCCCCAGCATTTT. Translation: CASSQEQGLNQPQHF.

This chain links TRBV6-5 with TRBJ1-2, with D possibly TRBD1 on 6 matching bases. The V end was cut by 3 bases, the J end by 4 bases, with 9 bases between. CDR3 size: 13 residues. Per germline, CDR1 MNHEY and CDR2 SVGAGI. This CDR3 reads CASSYGQIYGYTF. The CDR3 DNA reads as TGTGCCAGCAGTTATGGACAGATCTATGGCTACACCTTC.

The chain is built from TRBV6-5 and TRBJ2-7; tentatively, D is TRBD1 (6 bases). The V end was cut by 0 bases, the J end by 4 bases, with 16 bases between. The CDR3 extends over 16 amino acids. The germline gives CDR1 MNHEY, CDR2 SVGAGI. The CDR3, as DNA: TGTGCCAGCAGTTACTCGACAGGCGCCGTCGGTTACGAGCAGTACTTC. This gives the protein CASSYSTGAVGYEQYF.

This clone appeared a few times. The rearrangement links TRBV7-3 to TRBJ1-6; 8 bases are shared with TRBD1. Germline CDR1 reads SGHTA; CDR2 reads FQGTGA. This CDR3 is 15 amino acids long. V dropped 8 bases and J dropped 7; count of bases not matched to a gene: 10. DNA of the CDR3: TGTGCCAGCGCCTCACAGGGGGATAAGAATTCACCCCTCCACTTT. Amino acids: CASASQGDKNSPLHF.

This chain joins TRBV19 and TRBJ2-5, with D hard to call. Trimming shortened V by 1 base and J by 5 bases, and 11 bases separated the two germline ends. This CDR3 has 14 amino acids. Per the germline V gene, CDR1 is LNHDA and CDR2 is SQIVND (reference sequence). The CDR3: CASSIASKGETQYF. DNA of the CDR3: TGTGCCAGTAGTATAGCCTCTAAGGGTGAGACCCAGTACTTC.

The chain employs TRBV5-1 and TRBJ2-7; TRBD1 matches 8 bases. V lost 7 bases, J lost 6 bases, and 15 bases stayed unmatched. CDR1 and CDR2 (germline): SGHRS, YFSETQ. The length of the CDR3 is 15 residues. The CDR3 DNA reads as TGCGCCAGCCGTCCTCCCTCCCCAACAGGGGGCGAGCAGTACTTC. This sequence encodes CASRPPSPTGGEQYF. Full variable domain (outside the CDR3, taken from reference TRBV5-1 and TRBJ2-7): KAGVTQTPRYLIKTRGQQVTLSCSPISGHRSVSWYQQTPGQGLQFLFEYFSETQRNKGNFPGRFSGRQFSNSRSEMNVSTLELGDSALYLCASRPPSPTGGEQYFGPGTRLTVT.

The V gene is TRBV7-9, the J gene TRBJ2-2; TRBD2 aligns across 10 bases. The V gene end was trimmed by 7 bases and the J gene end by 4 bases; junction bases not matched to a gene: 9. The CDR3 loop spans 16 amino acids. The germline V gene encodes CDR1 SEHNR and CDR2 FQNEAQ (reference sequence). The CDR3 protein is CASTIIPSGGTGELFF. CDR3 in DNA: TGTGCCAGCACCATAATTCCTAGCGGGGGCACCGGGGAGCTGTTTTTT.

This chain joins TRBV7-9 and TRBJ2-1; 7 nucleotides align to TRBD2. CDR3 length: 15 amino acids. Germline CDR1 is SEHNR and CDR2 is FQNEAQ (reference sequence). The V gene end was trimmed by 3 bases and the J gene end by 6 bases; junction bases not matched to a gene: 8. CDR3 protein: CASSFREGGINEQFF. In nucleotides, the CDR3 is TGTGCCAGCAGCTTTAGGGAGGGCGGCATCAATGAGCAGTTCTTC.

The V call is TRBV5-4, the J call TRBJ1-4; D gene uncertain. Germline V CDR1 and CDR2: SGHNT, YYREEE (reference sequence). This CDR3 is built from 14 residues. Trimming shortened V by 4 bases and J by 0 bases, and 7 bases separated the two germline ends. The CDR3 is CASSPTPTNEKLFF. Written as DNA, the CDR3 is TGTGCCAGCAGCCCGACCCCAACTAATGAAAAACTGTTTTTT.

The V gene is TRBV12-5, the J gene TRBJ2-1; D remains ambiguous. Germline CDR1 and CDR2: LGHNT and FRNRAP. The CDR3 consists of 12 residues. Between the trimmed V and J ends, which lost 2 bases and 9 bases, there was a span of 8 bases. CDR3 amino acids: CASGLSAAEQFF. As DNA, the CDR3 is TGTGCTAGTGGTTTGAGCGCGGCTGAGCAGTTCTTC.

The chain links TRBV4-1 to TRBJ1-6, with 9 bases lining up with TRBD1. Germline assignment: CDR1 MGHRA and CDR2 YSYEKL. V lost 5 bases, J lost 10 bases, and 3 bases stayed unmatched. This CDR3 has 13 residues. The CDR3 sequence is CASSGQGKSPLHF. CDR3 bases: TGCGCCAGCAGCGGACAGGGGAAATCACCCCTCCACTTT.

The DNA for the CDR3 is TGTGCCAGCAGTGCTTTTGGGGGGAACACTGAAGCTTTCTTT. It yields the protein CASSAFGGNTEAFF. V gene TRBV6-6 combines with J gene TRBJ1-1, with a weak D call TRBD1 (5 bases). The ends were cut back, 5 bases at V and 1 base at J, with 11 bases in the middle. The germline V gene encodes CDR1 MNHNY and CDR2 SVGAGI (reference sequence). The CDR3 runs 14 residues.

This chain links TRBV30 with TRBJ2-5, with 10 nucleotides matching TRBD2. V shed 2 bases and J 5 bases; nucleotides not matched to a gene: 8. This CDR3 is built from 15 residues. The germline V gene encodes CDR1 GTSNPN and CDR2 SVGIG (reference sequence). CDR3 DNA: TGTGCCTGGAGTCAGGGGCTAGCGGGAGCGGAGACCCAGTACTTC. Its protein is CAWSQGLAGAETQYF.

The chain carries TRBV19 and TRBJ1-1; 9 bases match TRBD1. Germline CDR1 is LNHDA and CDR2 is SQIVND (reference sequence). Unmatched junction bases numbered 3, after V lost 6 bases and J lost 4 bases. This CDR3 has 13 residues. The CDR3 loop reads CASRGQGITEAFF. DNA for the CDR3: TGTGCCAGTAGGGGACAGGGCATCACTGAAGCTTTCTTT.

Comments on this clone: This specimen includes other DNA sequences encoding the same CDR3. V usage is TRBV19 and J usage is TRBJ1-1; D is unresolved. CDR3 length: 13 residues. Germline V lookup: CDR1 LNHDA, CDR2 SQIVND (reference sequence). Between the trimmed V and J ends, which lost 3 bases and 5 bases, there was a span of 10 bases. This CDR3 reads CASSIGEWTEAFF. CDR3 in DNA: TGTGCCAGTAGTATTGGGGAGTGGACTGAAGCTTTCTTT.

The V call is TRBV9, the J call TRBJ1-3; D unresolved. The CDR3 is 15 amino acids. Germline assignment: CDR1 SGDLS and CDR2 YYNGEE. The V end was cut by 0 bases, the J end by 4 bases, with 11 bases between. DNA for the CDR3: TGTGCCAGCAGCGTAGCTCCAGGTTCAGGAAACACCATATATTTT. Translated: CASSVAPGSGNTIYF.

J is TRBJ1-1 and V is TRBV7-9, with D perhaps matching TRBD1 (6 bases). CDR3 length: 13 amino acids. Germline CDR1 and CDR2: SEHNR and FQNEAQ (reference sequence). The ends were cut back, 2 bases at V and 7 bases at J, with 11 bases in the middle. The CDR3 DNA reads TGTGCCAGCAGCTTAACCTCAGGGGATGAAGCTTTCTTT. It yields the protein CASSLTSGDEAFF.

This clone was observed a few times. This chain connects TRBV19 to TRBJ2-7; the D gene could be TRBD1 or TRBD2 (5 bases each). V shed 6 bases and J shed 2 bases, with 14 bases lying between them. The CDR3 is 14 residues long. From germline, CDR1 is LNHDA and CDR2 SQIVND (reference sequence). The DNA of the CDR3 is TGTGCCAGTAGATATGGGGGAGAGGCCTACGAGCAGTACTTC. It is translated as CASRYGGEAYEQYF.